Below are 30 T cell receptor beta chains sequenced from a single sample in a study of T cell responses to AZD1222 COVID-19 vaccine. The method was immunoSEQ multiplex PCR; TCRdb's version includes in-frame clones alone and lacks a portion of them. This table holds roughly 180,000 clones, about 91% found once. Sequences were derived from peripheral blood, sampled 28 days after the second AZD1222 dose. These receptors originate from an adult who received the AZD1222 COVID-19 vaccine.

This chain joins TRBV9 and TRBJ2-1; 13 positions match TRBD2. The CDR3 runs 16 residues. V was pared by 3 bases and J by 7 bases, with 7 bases of the junction left unmatched. CDR1 and CDR2 from the germline V gene are SGDLS and YYNGEE. The CDR3 here is CASSAGLAGDRNEQFF. The CDR3, as DNA: TGTGCCAGCAGCGCCGGACTAGCGGGAGACAGGAATGAGCAGTTCTTC.

This chain links TRBV12-3 or TRBV12-4 with TRBJ1-1; 10 positions match TRBD1. The CDR3 covers 13 residues. The ends lost 6 bases at V and 5 bases at J; junction bases unmatched: 3. The CDR3 coding sequence is TGTGCCAGCAGCCGACAGGGGGCAACTGAAGCTTTCTTT. It is translated as CASSRQGATEAFF.

The chain joins TRBV10-3 to TRBJ1-1, with a tentative D call TRBD1 (6 bases). The CDR3 spans 14 residues. CDR1 ENHRY and CDR2 SYGVKD come from the germline V gene. The V end lost 2 bases, the J end lost 3 bases, and 10 bases lay between the germline ends. The CDR3 protein is CAISERGSDTEAFF. The DNA of the CDR3 is TGTGCCATCAGTGAGAGGGGGTCGGACACTGAAGCTTTCTTT.

This chain links TRBV28 with TRBJ1-6; D remains ambiguous. CDR1 MDHEN and CDR2 SYDVKM come from the germline V gene. With 5 bases removed from V and 9 bases from J, the gap between germline ends came to 11 bases. The CDR3 is made up of 13 amino acids. The CDR3: CASSLIPLSPLHF. The CDR3 coding sequence is TGTGCCAGCAGTCTCATCCCACTTTCACCCCTCCACTTT.

The rearrangement uses TRBV18 and TRBJ2-3; tentatively, D is TRBD2 (5 bases). Trimming stripped 2 bases from V and 6 bases from J, with 18 bases between. The CDR3 extends over 16 amino acids. The germline CDR1 and CDR2 sequences are KGHSH and LQKENI. CDR3 DNA sequence: TGTGCCAGCTCACCAGAGGGCATCGGGCTGGCCGATACGCAGTATTTT. It codes for CASSPEGIGLADTQYF. The entire variable domain, with the rest obtained from reference TRBV18 and TRBJ2-3, is as follows: NAGVMQNPRHLVRRRGQEARLRCSPMKGHSHVYWYRQLPEEGLKFMVYLQKENIIDESGMPKERFSAEFPKEGPSILRIQQVVRGDSAAYFCASSPEGIGLADTQYFGPGTRLTVL.

The chain employs TRBV30 and TRBJ1-6; TRBD1 is a possible D gene (5 bases). The CDR3 is 14 amino acids. V was shortened by 3 bases and J by 6 bases, with 12 bases between the two germline ends. The germline V gene has CDR1 GTSNPN and CDR2 SVGIG (reference sequence). CDR3 loop: CAWSSVTVNSPLHF. The DNA for the CDR3 is TGTGCCTGGAGCTCCGTGACAGTTAATTCACCCCTCCACTTT.

This clone was counted a few times. The chain recombines TRBV4-3 with TRBJ1-1; D not certain. Trimming left V 5 bases short and J 1 base short, with 8 bases between. The CDR3 consists of 13 residues. Looked up from germline, CDR1 is LGHNA and CDR2 is YSLEER. The CDR3 region has the DNA TGCGCCAGCAGCGAAGGACGGAACACTGAAGCTTTCTTT. Translated, it gives CASSEGRNTEAFF.

The chain links TRBV30 to TRBJ1-4; D gene ambiguous. Germline-derived CDR1 and CDR2 are GTSNPN and SVGIG (reference sequence). V gave up 0 bases and J gave up 7 bases, with 9 bases separating them. There are 13 residues in the CDR3. The CDR3 DNA reads TGTGCCTGGAGTGTCGGGTTCGGTGAAAAACTGTTTTTT. It yields the protein CAWSVGFGEKLFF.

CDR3 in DNA: TGTGCCAGCAGCCAGCCCTTTCTCGACTATCATTCCGGGGAGCTGTTTTTT. Translating it yields CASSQPFLDYHSGELFF. The rearrangement uses TRBV4-2 and TRBJ2-2, with a tentative D call TRBD2 (5 bases). The CDR3 is made up of 17 amino acids. Deletions cut 3 bases from V and 6 bases from J, with 20 bases between. Germline V gene data show CDR1 as LGHNA and CDR2 as YNFKEQ.

The chain joins TRBV19 to TRBJ2-5, with D tentatively TRBD1 or TRBD2 (7 bases each). V was shortened by 5 bases and J by 4 bases, with 17 bases between the two germline ends. Germline values: CDR1 LNHDA, CDR2 SQIVND (reference sequence). The CDR3 has 15 amino acids. CDR3 residues: CASSPQTGRGETQYF. In DNA, the CDR3 is TGTGCCAGTAGTCCCCAGACAGGGAGGGGAGAGACCCAGTACTTC.

V and J are TRBV5-1 and TRBJ1-4; D is undetermined. Trimming left V 0 bases short and J 3 bases short, with 3 bases between. There are 13 residues in the CDR3. Germline CDR1 and CDR2: SGHRS and YFSETQ. CDR3 sequence (DNA): TGCGCCAGCAGCTTGGCCCCTAATGAAAAACTGTTTTTT. This translates into CASSLAPNEKLFF.

This chain connects TRBV15 to TRBJ1-4; D gene uncertain. Per germline, CDR1 LNHNV and CDR2 YYDKDF (reference sequence). There are 14 residues in the CDR3. The ends were cut back, 1 base at V and 5 bases at J, with 8 bases in the middle. The CDR3 nucleotides are TGTGCCACCAGCAGAGGGGCCCTCAATGAAAAACTGTTTTTT. As protein: CATSRGALNEKLFF. The full variable domain, in which reference TRBV15 and TRBJ1-4 provide the parts outside the CDR3, is DAMVIQNPRYQVTQFGKPVTLSCSQTLNHNVMYWYQQKSSQAPKLLFHYYDKDFNNEADTPDNFQSRRPNTSFCFLDIRSPGLGDTAMYLCATSRGALNEKLFFGSGTQLSVL.

The chain carries TRBV2 and TRBJ2-7, with 9 nucleotides matching TRBD2. The CDR3 spans 18 residues. Looked up from germline, CDR1 is SNHLY and CDR2 is FYNNEI. V trimming: 3 bases; J trimming: 0 bases; junction bases outside the gene matches: 12. The CDR3 DNA reads as TGTGCCAGCAGTGATCCCTTCCTAGCGGGAACTAGCTCCTACGAGCAGTACTTC. Protein sequence: CASSDPFLAGTSSYEQYF.

V and J are TRBV29-1 and TRBJ1-1; 8 positions agree with TRBD1. V gave up 4 bases and J gave up 3 bases; unmatched junction bases: 10. CDR3 length: 15 residues. Germline V CDR1 and CDR2: SQVTM, ANQGSEA. This CDR3 reads CSVGGTGLGDTEAFF. CDR3 nucleotides: TGCAGCGTTGGCGGGACAGGTCTTGGGGACACTGAAGCTTTCTTT. The whole variable domain, filled in from reference TRBV29-1 and TRBJ1-1, reads SAVISQKPSRDICQRGTSLTIQCQVDSQVTMMFWYRQQPGQSLTLIATANQGSEATYESGFVIDKFPISRPNLTFSTLTVSNMSPEDSSIYLCSVGGTGLGDTEAFFGQGTRLTVV.

This clone was counted a single time. The chain recombines TRBV13 with TRBJ2-7, with D possibly being TRBD1 or TRBD2 (6 bases each). The CDR3 is made up of 15 amino acids. The V and J ends lost 3 bases and 2 bases respectively, with 14 bases between them. Per germline, CDR1 PRHDT and CDR2 FYEKMQ (reference sequence). CDR3 sequence reads: CASSFRGELTYEQYF. Here the CDR3 DNA reads TGTGCCAGCAGCTTTAGGGGGGAGTTAACCTACGAGCAGTACTTC.

This clone has a single count. The chain carries TRBV28 and TRBJ2-7, with TRBD2 as a possible D gene (6 bases). Germline V gene data show CDR1 as MDHEN and CDR2 as SYDVKM. V was cut by 5 bases and J by 4 bases, with 15 bases left in between. This CDR3 region has 14 residues. CDR3 protein: CASSPLWAGYEQYF. CDR3 bases: TGTGCCAGCAGTCCCCTCTGGGCGGGGTACGAGCAGTACTTC. Variable domain in full (rest from reference TRBV28 and TRBJ2-7): DVKVTQSSRYLVKRTGEKVFLECVQDMDHENMFWYRQDPGLGLRLIYFSYDVKMKEKGDIPEGYSVSREKKERFSLILESASTNQTSMYLCASSPLWAGYEQYFGPGTRLTVT.

The chain joins TRBV5-5 to TRBJ2-7; 8 bases are a match to TRBD1. The germline V gene has CDR1 SGHKS and CDR2 YYEKEE (reference sequence). With 4 bases clipped from V and 2 bases from J, the junction kept 5 bases outside the gene matches. This CDR3 is 14 amino acids long. Here the CDR3 DNA reads TGTGCCAGCAGCCCCGGGACAGGACCCTACGAGCAGTACTTC. As protein: CASSPGTGPYEQYF.

DNA for the CDR3: TGTGCCAGCAGTTCACCGGGACTAGCGGGGACATCAGACAATGAGCAGTTCTTC. Translating it yields CASSSPGLAGTSDNEQFF. The chain is built from TRBV25-1 and TRBJ2-1, with 13 bases aligning to TRBD2. Germline V gives CDR1 MGHDK, CDR2 SYGVNS. J was trimmed by 5 bases and V by 5 bases; bases with no gene match: 12. This CDR3 has 18 amino acids.

The chain recombines TRBV5-6 with TRBJ2-5; no clear D gene. V lost 1 base to trimming and J lost 5 bases, with 12 bases between them. Germline V gene lookup returns CDR1 SGHDT and CDR2 YYEEEE. CDR3 size: 14 residues. CDR3 region: CASSLIGSRETQYF. The CDR3 nucleotides are TGTGCCAGCAGCTTGATCGGGTCTCGGGAGACCCAGTACTTC.

V gene TRBV5-1 combines with J gene TRBJ1-3; D not certain. Trimming pared 5 bases from V and 2 bases from J, leaving 14 bases between. Germline V CDR1 and CDR2: SGHRS, YFSETQ. This CDR3 has 15 residues. CDR3 sequence: CASSRDASPGNTIYF. DNA of the CDR3: TGCGCCAGCAGTCGAGACGCAAGCCCTGGAAACACCATATATTTT.

The chain employs TRBV11-2 and TRBJ1-1; 10 nucleotides align to TRBD1. The germline V gene has CDR1 SGHAT and CDR2 FQNNGV. V shed 2 bases and J 8 bases; nucleotides not matched to a gene: 11. CDR3 length equals 16 residues. CDR3: CASSLRSGGTGVEAFF. DNA for the CDR3: TGTGCCAGCAGCTTAAGAAGCGGGGGGACAGGGGTGGAAGCTTTCTTT.

This clone has only one observation. The chain is built from TRBV5-1 and TRBJ2-5; TRBD2 matches 12 bases. Germline CDR1 is SGHRS and CDR2 is YFSETQ. V lost 0 bases and J lost 0; bases outside the gene matches: 3. There are 17 residues in the CDR3. The CDR3 is CASSLASGRANQETQYF. CDR3 bases: TGCGCCAGCAGCTTGGCTAGCGGGAGGGCCAACCAAGAGACCCAGTACTTC.

The chain uses TRBV6-5 and TRBJ2-7, with a tentative D call TRBD1 (5 bases). Trimming cost V 4 bases and J 0 bases, with 10 bases left between them. CDR3 length: 14 residues. Looked up from germline, CDR1 is MNHEY and CDR2 is SVGAGI. DNA for the CDR3: TGTGCCAGCAGTTTGACAGCGAGCTCCTACGAGCAGTACTTC. Residues: CASSLTASSYEQYF.

The chain has TRBV2 and TRBJ1-5; 8 bases line up with TRBD1. Germline V gives CDR1 SNHLY, CDR2 FYNNEI. This CDR3 is built from 19 residues. The V gene end was trimmed by 2 bases and the J gene end by 1 base; junction bases not matched to a gene: 13. DNA for the CDR3: TGTGCCAGCAGTGAAAGGACAGGGCCACGGTCCATGAGCAATCAGCCCCAGCATTTT. Amino acids: CASSERTGPRSMSNQPQHF.

This clone was picked up a small number of times. The V call is TRBV29-1, the J call TRBJ2-7; D may be TRBD1 (5 bases). The CDR3 sequence is 13 residues long. The V gene lost 4 bases and the J gene lost 0 bases, with 10 bases spanning the gap. The germline V gene encodes CDR1 SQVTM and CDR2 ANQGSEA. CDR3 in amino acids: CSVAVQASYEQYF. CDR3 DNA: TGCAGCGTTGCTGTACAGGCCTCCTACGAGCAGTACTTC.

The V gene is TRBV5-1, the J gene TRBJ1-6, with a weak D call TRBD1 (5 bases). The CDR3 runs to 14 residues. Germline-derived CDR1 and CDR2 are SGHRS and YFSETQ. V dropped 4 bases and J dropped 9 bases, with 14 bases sitting between them. The CDR3 spells CASSPGERSSPLHF. CDR3 nucleotide sequence: TGCGCCAGCAGCCCGGGGGAGAGGAGTTCACCCCTCCACTTT.

The chain combines TRBV6-5 with TRBJ1-2; 8 nucleotides line up with TRBD1. The V gene end was trimmed by 10 bases and the J gene end by 8 bases; junction bases not matched to a gene: 6. This CDR3 comprises 11 residues. Germline V lookup: CDR1 MNHEY, CDR2 SVGAGI. CDR3 sequence (DNA): TGTGCCACCTGGACAGGGCGGGGCTACACCTTC. Translating it yields CATWTGRGYTF.

This clone came up once. The chain carries TRBV19 and TRBJ2-1, with 7 bases aligning to TRBD2. Losses at the gene ends were 3 bases for V and 9 bases for J; bases not matched to a gene: 11. Germline CDR1 reads LNHDA; CDR2 reads SQIVND (reference sequence). The CDR3 is 15 amino acids. The CDR3 loop is CASSIVSAGVGEQFF. The CDR3 DNA sequence: TGTGCCAGTAGTATTGTCTCGGCGGGAGTGGGTGAGCAGTTCTTC. The full variable domain, in which reference TRBV19 and TRBJ2-1 provide the parts outside the CDR3, is DGGITQSPKYLFRKEGQNVTLSCEQNLNHDAMYWYRQDPGQGLRLIYYSQIVNDFQKGDIAEGYSVSREKKESFPLTVTSAQKNPTAFYLCASSIVSAGVGEQFFGPGTRLTVL.

The chain has TRBV19 and TRBJ1-1, with 9 bases that match TRBD1. Germline V gene sequence: CDR1 LNHDA, CDR2 SQIVND (reference sequence). V trimming: 5 bases; J trimming: 4 bases; junction bases outside the gene matches: 2. CDR3 size: 13 residues. This CDR3 reads CASSDRGITEAFF. In DNA, the CDR3 is TGTGCCAGTAGTGACAGGGGGATCACTGAAGCTTTCTTT.

The V call is TRBV7-2, the J call TRBJ2-6; 9 nucleotides match TRBD1. V was pared by 0 bases and J by 2 bases, with 5 bases of the junction left unmatched. The CDR3 spans 18 residues. Germline values: CDR1 SGHTA, CDR2 FQGNSA. The CDR3 loop reads CASSLALQGATGANVLTF. Written as DNA, the CDR3 is TGTGCCAGCAGCTTAGCGCTACAGGGGGCAACTGGGGCCAACGTCCTGACTTTC.